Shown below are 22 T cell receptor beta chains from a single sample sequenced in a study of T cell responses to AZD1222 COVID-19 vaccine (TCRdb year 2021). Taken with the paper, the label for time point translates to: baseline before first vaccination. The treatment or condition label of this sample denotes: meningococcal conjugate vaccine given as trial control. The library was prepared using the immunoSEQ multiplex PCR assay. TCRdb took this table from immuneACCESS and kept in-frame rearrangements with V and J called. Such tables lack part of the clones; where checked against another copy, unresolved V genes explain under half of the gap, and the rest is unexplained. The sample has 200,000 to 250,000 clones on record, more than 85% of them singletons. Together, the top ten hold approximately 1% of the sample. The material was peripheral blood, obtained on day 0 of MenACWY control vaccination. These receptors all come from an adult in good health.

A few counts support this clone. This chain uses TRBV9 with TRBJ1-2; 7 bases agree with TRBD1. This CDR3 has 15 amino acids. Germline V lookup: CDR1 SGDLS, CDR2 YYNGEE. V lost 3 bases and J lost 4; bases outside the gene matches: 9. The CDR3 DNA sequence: TGTGCCAGCAGCGGACAGGGACTTTCGGCCTATGGCTACACCTTC. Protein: CASSGQGLSAYGYTF.

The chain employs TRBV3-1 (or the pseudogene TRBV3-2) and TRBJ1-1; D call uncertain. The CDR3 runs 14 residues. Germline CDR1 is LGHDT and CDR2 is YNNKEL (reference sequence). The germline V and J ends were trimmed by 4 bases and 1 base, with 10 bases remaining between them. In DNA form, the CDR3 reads TGTGCCAGCAGCCCAGGTCAGGAGAACACTGAAGCTTTCTTT. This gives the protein CASSPGQENTEAFF.

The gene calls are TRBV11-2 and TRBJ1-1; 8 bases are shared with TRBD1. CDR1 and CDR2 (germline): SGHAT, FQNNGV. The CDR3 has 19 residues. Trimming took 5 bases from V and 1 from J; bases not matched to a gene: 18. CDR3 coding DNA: TGTGCCAGCAGCGCTCGACAGGGGCCGAATCAATTGGGGAACACTGAAGCTTTCTTT. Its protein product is CASSARQGPNQLGNTEAFF.

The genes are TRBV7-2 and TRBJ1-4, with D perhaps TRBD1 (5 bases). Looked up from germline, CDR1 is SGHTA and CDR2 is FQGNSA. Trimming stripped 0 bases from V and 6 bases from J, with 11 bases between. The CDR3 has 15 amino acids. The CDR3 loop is CASSLARRQYEKLFF. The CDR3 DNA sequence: TGTGCCAGCAGCTTAGCGAGAAGACAGTATGAAAAACTGTTTTTT.

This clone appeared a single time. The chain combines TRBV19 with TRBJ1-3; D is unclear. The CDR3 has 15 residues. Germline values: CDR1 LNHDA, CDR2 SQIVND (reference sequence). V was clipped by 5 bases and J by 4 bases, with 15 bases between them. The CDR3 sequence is CASSPATWEGNTIYF. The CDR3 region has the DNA TGTGCCAGTAGTCCAGCCACTTGGGAGGGAAACACCATATATTTT.

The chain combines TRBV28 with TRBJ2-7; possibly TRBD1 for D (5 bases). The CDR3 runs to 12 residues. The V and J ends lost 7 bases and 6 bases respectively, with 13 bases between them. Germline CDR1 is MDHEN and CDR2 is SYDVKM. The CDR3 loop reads CASNQGWSEQYF. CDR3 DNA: TGTGCCAGCAATCAGGGTTGGAGCGAGCAGTACTTC.

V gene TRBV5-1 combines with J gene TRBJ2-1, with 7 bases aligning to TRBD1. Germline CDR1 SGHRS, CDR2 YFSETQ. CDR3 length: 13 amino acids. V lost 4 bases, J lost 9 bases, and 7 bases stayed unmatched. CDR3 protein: CASSPQGGGEQFF. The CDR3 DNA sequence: TGCGCCAGCAGCCCCCAAGGGGGCGGTGAGCAGTTCTTC.

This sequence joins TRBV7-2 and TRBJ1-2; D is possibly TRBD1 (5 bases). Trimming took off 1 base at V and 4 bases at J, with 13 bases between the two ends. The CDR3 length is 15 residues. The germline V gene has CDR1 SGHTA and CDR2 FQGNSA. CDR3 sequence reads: CASSLGRTGGYGYTF. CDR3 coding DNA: TGTGCCAGCAGCTTAGGGAGGACCGGGGGCTATGGCTACACCTTC. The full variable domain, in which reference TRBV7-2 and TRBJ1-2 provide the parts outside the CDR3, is GAGVSQSPSNKVTEKGKDVELRCDPISGHTALYWYRQSLGQGLEFLIYFQGNSAPDKSGLPSDRFSAERTGGSVSTLTIQRTQQEDSAVYLCASSLGRTGGYGYTFGSGTRLTVV.

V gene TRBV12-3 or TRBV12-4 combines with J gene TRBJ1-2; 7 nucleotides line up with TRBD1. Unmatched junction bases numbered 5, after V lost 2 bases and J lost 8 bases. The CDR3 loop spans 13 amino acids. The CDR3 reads CASSLRTGGGYTF. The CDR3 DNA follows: TGTGCCAGCAGTTTACGGACAGGTGGCGGCTACACCTTC.

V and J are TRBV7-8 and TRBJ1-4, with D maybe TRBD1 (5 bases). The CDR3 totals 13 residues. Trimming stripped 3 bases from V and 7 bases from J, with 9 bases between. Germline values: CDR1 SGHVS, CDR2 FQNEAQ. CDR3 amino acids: CASSLGGSEKLFF. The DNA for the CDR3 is TGTGCCAGCAGCTTGGGGGGGAGTGAAAAACTGTTTTTT.

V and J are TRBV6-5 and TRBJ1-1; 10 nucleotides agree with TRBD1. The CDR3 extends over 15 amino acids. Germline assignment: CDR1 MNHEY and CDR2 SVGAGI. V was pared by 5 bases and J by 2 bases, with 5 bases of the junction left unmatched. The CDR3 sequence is CASSPWTGGNTEAFF. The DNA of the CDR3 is TGTGCCAGCAGTCCCTGGACAGGGGGAAACACTGAAGCTTTCTTT.

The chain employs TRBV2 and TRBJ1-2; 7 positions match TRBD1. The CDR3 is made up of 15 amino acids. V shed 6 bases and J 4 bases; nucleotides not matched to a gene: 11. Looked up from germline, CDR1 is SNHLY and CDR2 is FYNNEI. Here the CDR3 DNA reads TGTGCCAGCAGCCCACAGACAGGGTCGGGCTATGGCTACACCTTC. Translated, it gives CASSPQTGSGYGYTF.

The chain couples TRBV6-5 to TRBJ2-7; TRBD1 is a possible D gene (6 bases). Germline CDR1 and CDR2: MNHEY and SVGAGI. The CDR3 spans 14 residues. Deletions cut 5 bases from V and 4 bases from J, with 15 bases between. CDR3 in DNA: TGTGCCAGCAGTCCACCGGGACAACCTTACGAGCAGTACTTC. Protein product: CASSPPGQPYEQYF.

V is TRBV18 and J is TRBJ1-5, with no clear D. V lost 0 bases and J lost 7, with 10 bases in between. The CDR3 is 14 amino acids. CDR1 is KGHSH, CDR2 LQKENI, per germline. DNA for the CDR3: TGTGCCAGCTCACCACCAGGCAGAAGGCAGCCCCAGCATTTT. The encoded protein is CASSPPGRRQPQHF.

CDR3 in amino acids: CASSDFEGASYGYTF. The DNA of the CDR3 is TGCGCCAGCAGTGATTTTGAGGGGGCTTCCTATGGCTACACCTTC. The chain employs TRBV10-2 and TRBJ1-2, with 7 bases matching TRBD1. The germline V gene has CDR1 WSHSY and CDR2 SAAADI. This CDR3 spans 15 amino acids. V lost 3 bases and J lost 4; bases outside the gene matches: 8.

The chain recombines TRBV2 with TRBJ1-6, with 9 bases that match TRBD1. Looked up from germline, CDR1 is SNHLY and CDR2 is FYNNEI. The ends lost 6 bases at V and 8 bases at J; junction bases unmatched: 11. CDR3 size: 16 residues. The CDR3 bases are TGTGCCAGCAGGAGGGGCGACAGGGGGACACATTCACCCCTCCACTTT. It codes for CASRRGDRGTHSPLHF.

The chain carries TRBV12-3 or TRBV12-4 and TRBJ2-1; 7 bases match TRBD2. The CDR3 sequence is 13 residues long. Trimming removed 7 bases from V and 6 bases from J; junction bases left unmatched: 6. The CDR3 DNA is TGTGCCAGCACCCTCTGGGGGGGCAATGAGCAGTTCTTC. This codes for CASTLWGGNEQFF.

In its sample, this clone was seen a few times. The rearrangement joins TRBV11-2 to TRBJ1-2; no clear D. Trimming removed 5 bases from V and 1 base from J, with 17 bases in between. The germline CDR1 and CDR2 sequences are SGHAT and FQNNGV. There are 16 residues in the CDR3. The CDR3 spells CASSPQGGASNYGYTF. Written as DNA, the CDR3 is TGTGCCAGCAGCCCCCAAGGCGGCGCGAGTAACTATGGCTACACCTTC.

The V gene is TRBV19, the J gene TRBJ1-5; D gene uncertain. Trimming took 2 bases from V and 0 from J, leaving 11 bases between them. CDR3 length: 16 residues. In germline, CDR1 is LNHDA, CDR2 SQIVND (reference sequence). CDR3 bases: TGTGCCAGTAGTATACATGGCCGGGATAGCAATCAGCCCCAGCATTTT. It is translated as CASSIHGRDSNQPQHF.

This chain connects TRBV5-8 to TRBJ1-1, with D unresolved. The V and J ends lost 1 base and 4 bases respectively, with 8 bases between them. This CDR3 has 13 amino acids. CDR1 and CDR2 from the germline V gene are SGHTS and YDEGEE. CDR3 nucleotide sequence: TGTGCCAGCAGCTTGCTCCGGGGCACTGAAGCTTTCTTT. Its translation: CASSLLRGTEAFF. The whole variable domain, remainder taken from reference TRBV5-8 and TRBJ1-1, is EAGVTQSPTHLIKTRGQQATLRCSPISGHTSVYWYQQALGLGLQFLLWYDEGEERNRGNFPPRFSGRQFPNYSSELNVNALELEDSALYLCASSLLRGTEAFFGQGTRLTVV.

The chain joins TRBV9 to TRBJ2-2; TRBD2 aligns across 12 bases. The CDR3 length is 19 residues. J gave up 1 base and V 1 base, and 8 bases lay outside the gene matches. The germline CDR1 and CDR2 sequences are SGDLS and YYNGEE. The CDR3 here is CASSVRGTSGPLNTGELFF. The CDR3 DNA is TGTGCCAGCAGCGTAAGGGGGACTAGCGGGCCCCTGAACACCGGGGAGCTGTTTTTT.

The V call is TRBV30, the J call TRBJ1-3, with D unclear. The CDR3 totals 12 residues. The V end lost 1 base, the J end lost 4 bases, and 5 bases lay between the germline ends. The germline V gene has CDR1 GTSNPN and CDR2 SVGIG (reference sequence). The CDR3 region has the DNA TGTGCCTGGAGTGCACAGGGAAACACCATATATTTT. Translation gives CAWSAQGNTIYF.